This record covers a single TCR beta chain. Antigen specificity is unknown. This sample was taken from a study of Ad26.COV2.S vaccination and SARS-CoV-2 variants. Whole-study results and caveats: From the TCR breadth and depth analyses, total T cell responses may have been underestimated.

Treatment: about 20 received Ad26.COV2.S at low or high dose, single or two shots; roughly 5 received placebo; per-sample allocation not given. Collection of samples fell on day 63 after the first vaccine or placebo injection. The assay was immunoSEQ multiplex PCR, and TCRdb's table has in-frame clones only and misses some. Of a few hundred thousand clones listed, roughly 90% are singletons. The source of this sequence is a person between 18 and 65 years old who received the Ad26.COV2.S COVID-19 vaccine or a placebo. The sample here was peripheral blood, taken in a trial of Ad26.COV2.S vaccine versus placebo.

The CDR3 spells CASRGRVYEQYF. For the CDR3, the DNA is TGTGCCAGCAGAGGACGAGTCTACGAGCAGTACTTC. This sequence joins TRBV28 and TRBJ2-7; no clear D. Germline V gene sequence: CDR1 MDHEN, CDR2 SYDVKM. The CDR3 covers 12 residues. The ends were cut back, 6 bases at V and 3 bases at J, with 9 bases in the middle.